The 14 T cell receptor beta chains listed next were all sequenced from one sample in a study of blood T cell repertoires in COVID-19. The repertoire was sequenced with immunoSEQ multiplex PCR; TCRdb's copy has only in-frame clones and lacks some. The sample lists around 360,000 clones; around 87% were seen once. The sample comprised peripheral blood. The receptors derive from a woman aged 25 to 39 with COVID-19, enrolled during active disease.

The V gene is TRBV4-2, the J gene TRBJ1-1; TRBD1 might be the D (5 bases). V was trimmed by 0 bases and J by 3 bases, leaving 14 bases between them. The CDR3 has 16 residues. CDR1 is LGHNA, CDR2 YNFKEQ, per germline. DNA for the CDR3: TGTGCCAGCAGCCAAGAAGGGGCGGCGGGGGACACTGAAGCTTTCTTT. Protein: CASSQEGAAGDTEAFF.

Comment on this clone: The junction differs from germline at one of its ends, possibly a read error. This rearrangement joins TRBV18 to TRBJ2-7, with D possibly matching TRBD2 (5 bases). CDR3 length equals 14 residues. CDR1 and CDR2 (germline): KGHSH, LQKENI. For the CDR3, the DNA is TGTGCCACCTCAGGTAGCGTTAGCTCCTACGAGCAGTACTTC. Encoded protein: CATSGSVSSYEQYF.

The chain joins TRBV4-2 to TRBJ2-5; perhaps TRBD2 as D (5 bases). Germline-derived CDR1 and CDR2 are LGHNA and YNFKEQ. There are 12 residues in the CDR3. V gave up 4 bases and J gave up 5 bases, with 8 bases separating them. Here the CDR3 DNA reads TGTGCCAGCAGCCCCCCGGGGGAGACCCAGTACTTC. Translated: CASSPPGETQYF.

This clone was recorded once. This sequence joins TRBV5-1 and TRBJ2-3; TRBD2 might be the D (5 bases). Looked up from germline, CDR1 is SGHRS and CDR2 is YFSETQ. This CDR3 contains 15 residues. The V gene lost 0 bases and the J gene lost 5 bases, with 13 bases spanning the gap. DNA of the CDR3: TGCGCCAGCAGCTTGGCAACCCTAGCAATAGATACGCAGTATTTT. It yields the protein CASSLATLAIDTQYF.

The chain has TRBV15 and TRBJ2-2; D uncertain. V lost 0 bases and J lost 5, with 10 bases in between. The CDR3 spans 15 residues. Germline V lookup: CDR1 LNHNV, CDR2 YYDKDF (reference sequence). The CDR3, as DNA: TGTGCCACCAGCAGAGATTCTCGTGTTACCGGGGAGCTGTTTTTT. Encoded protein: CATSRDSRVTGELFF.

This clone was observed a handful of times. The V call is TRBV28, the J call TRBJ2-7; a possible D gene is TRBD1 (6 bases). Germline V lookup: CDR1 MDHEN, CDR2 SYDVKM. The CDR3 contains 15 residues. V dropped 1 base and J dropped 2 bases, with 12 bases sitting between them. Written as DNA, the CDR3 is TGTGCCAGCAGTTTATTTGCAGGGGACGCCTACGAGCAGTACTTC. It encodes CASSLFAGDAYEQYF. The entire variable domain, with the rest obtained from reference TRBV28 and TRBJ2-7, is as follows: DVKVTQSSRYLVKRTGEKVFLECVQDMDHENMFWYRQDPGLGLRLIYFSYDVKMKEKGDIPEGYSVSREKKERFSLILESASTNQTSMYLCASSLFAGDAYEQYFGPGTRLTVT.

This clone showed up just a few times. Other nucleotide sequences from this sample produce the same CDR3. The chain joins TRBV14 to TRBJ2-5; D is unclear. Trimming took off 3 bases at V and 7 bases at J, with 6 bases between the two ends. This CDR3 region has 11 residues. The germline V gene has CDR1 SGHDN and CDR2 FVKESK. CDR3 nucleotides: TGTGCCAGCAGCCAGTCGTGGACCCAGTACTTC. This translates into CASSQSWTQYF. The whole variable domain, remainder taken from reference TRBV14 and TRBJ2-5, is EAGVTQFPSHSVIEKGQTVTLRCDPISGHDNLYWYRRVMGKEIKFLLHFVKESKQDESGMPNNRFLAERTGGTYSTLKVQPAELEDSGVYFCASSQSWTQYFGPGTRLLVL.

The CDR3 DNA follows: TGCGCCAGCAGTCTTTCGCGGACAGGGGGTCCCACAGATACGCAGTATTTT. Translating gives CASSLSRTGGPTDTQYF. The J gene is TRBJ2-3, the V gene TRBV10-2, with 10 nucleotides matching TRBD1. Germline CDR1 is WSHSY and CDR2 is SAAADI. The ends lost 5 bases at V and 2 bases at J; junction bases unmatched: 10. This CDR3 contains 17 residues.

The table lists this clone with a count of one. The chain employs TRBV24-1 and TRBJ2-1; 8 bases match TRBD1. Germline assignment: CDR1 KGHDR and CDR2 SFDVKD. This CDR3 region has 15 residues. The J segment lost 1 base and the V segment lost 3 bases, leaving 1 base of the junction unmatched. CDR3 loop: CATSDRQGSYNEQFF. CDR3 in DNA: TGTGCCACCAGTGATCGACAGGGGTCCTACAATGAGCAGTTCTTC.

In DNA form, the CDR3 reads TGCGCCAGCAGCTTCACACAGAGCACAGATACGCAGTATTTT. It translates to CASSFTQSTDTQYF. The chain uses TRBV5-1 and TRBJ2-3, with D hard to call. The CDR3 is 14 residues long. Trimming removed 2 bases at V and 0 bases at J, with 7 bases between. In germline, CDR1 is SGHRS, CDR2 YFSETQ.

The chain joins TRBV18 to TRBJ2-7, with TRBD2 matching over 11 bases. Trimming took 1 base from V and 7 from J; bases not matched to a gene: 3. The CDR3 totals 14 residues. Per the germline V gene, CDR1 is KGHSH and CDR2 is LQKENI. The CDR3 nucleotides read TGTGCCAGCTCACCACAAACTAGCGGGAGAGAGCAGTACTTC. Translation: CASSPQTSGREQYF.

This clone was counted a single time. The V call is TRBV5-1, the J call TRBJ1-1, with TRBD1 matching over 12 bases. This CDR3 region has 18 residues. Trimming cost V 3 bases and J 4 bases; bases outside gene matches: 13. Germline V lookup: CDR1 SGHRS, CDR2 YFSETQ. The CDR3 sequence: CASSYHGTGGAGGTEAFF. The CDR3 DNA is TGCGCCAGCAGCTACCACGGGACAGGGGGCGCGGGGGGCACTGAAGCTTTCTTT. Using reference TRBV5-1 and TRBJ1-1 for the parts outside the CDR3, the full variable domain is KAGVTQTPRYLIKTRGQQVTLSCSPISGHRSVSWYQQTPGQGLQFLFEYFSETQRNKGNFPGRFSGRQFSNSRSEMNVSTLELGDSALYLCASSYHGTGGAGGTEAFFGQGTRLTVV.

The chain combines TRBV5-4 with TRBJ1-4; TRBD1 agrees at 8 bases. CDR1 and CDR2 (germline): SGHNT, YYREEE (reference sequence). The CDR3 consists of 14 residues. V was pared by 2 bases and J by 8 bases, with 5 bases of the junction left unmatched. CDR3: CASSFDRGDEKLFF. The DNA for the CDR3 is TGTGCCAGCAGCTTCGACAGGGGAGACGAAAAACTGTTTTTT.

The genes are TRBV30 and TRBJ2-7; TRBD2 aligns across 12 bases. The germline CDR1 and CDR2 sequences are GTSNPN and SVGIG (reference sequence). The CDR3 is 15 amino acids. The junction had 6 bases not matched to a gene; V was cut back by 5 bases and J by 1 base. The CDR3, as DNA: TGTGCCTGGCGGCGACTAGCGGGAGAATCCTACGAGCAGTACTTC. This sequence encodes CAWRRLAGESYEQYF.